Below, 22 T cell receptor beta chains from the same sample are listed, as sequenced in a study of regulatory T cells in long-lasting Graves disease. In building TCR beta libraries, iRepertoire HTBI primers were used together with Arm-PCR of CDR3 regions. MiXCR, run by TCRdb on the multiplex PCR reads, gives a single entry per CDR3 protein. Among just over 600,000 distinct CDR3 sequences listed, 15% to 20% were seen once. The time point was: newly diagnosed GD, antithyroid drugs for less than 3 months. After RNA was extracted from PBMCs, the TCR library was made from it. This sample was also put to use in a study of T cells in Graves' hyperthyroidism and ophthalmopathy.

The sample here was peripheral blood mononuclear cells (PBMCs), taken at new diagnosis, from a patient treated with antithyroid drugs. The receptors were gathered from a woman aged 25-40 years with Graves disease.

The sample holds a few counts of this clonotype. The chain combines TRBV12-3 or TRBV12-4 with TRBJ1-6, with D tentatively TRBD1 (5 bases). Trimming removed 1 base from V and 6 bases from J, with 10 bases in between. The CDR3 runs 15 residues. The CDR3 is CASSLGGPPNSPLHF. The CDR3 DNA follows: TGTGCCAGCAGTTTAGGGGGACCACCTAATTCACCCCTCCACTTT.

There are many counts of this clonotype. The chain joins TRBV28 to TRBJ2-3; 13 bases are a match to TRBD2. Germline V gene lookup returns CDR1 MDHEN and CDR2 SYDVKM. The CDR3 extends over 17 amino acids. V shed 2 bases, J shed 2 bases, and the junction held 4 bases outside the gene matches. CDR3: CASSLAGTSGVTDTQYF. The CDR3 nucleotides read TGTGCCAGCAGTTTAGCTGGGACTAGCGGGGTCACAGATACGCAGTATTTT.

The chain carries TRBV19 and TRBJ2-5; 9 positions match TRBD1. CDR1 and CDR2 from the germline V gene are LNHDA and SQIVND (reference sequence). The CDR3 runs 12 residues. Germline trimming cut 8 bases from V and 4 bases from J; bases unmatched to any gene: 2. The CDR3 reads CASGDRAETQYF. The DNA of the CDR3 is TGTGCCAGTGGGGACAGGGCAGAGACCCAGTACTTC.

This clonotype has a handful of counts. V is TRBV15 and J is TRBJ2-7; 12 bases align to TRBD1. J gave up 3 bases and V 5 bases, and 8 bases lay outside the gene matches. This CDR3 is built from 16 residues. Germline values: CDR1 LNHNV, CDR2 YYDKDF (reference sequence). CDR3 DNA: TGTGCCACCAGCGGACGGGACAGGGGGCCATTCTACGAGCAGTACTTC. Amino acids: CATSGRDRGPFYEQYF.

CDR3 coding DNA: TGTGCCAGCAGTGAAGGGGTCCTCGACAGGGTCACCTACGAGCAGTACTTC. Translating gives CASSEGVLDRVTYEQYF. The genes are TRBV2 and TRBJ2-7; 7 bases align to TRBD1. The germline CDR1 and CDR2 sequences are SNHLY and FYNNEI. With 1 base clipped from V and 2 bases from J, the junction kept 11 bases outside the gene matches. The CDR3 contains 17 residues.

In its sample, this clonotype was seen many times. The chain has TRBV12-3 or TRBV12-4 and TRBJ2-1; TRBD1 aligns across 10 bases. The CDR3 totals 16 residues. The J segment lost 7 bases and the V segment lost 5 bases, leaving 11 bases of the junction unmatched. The CDR3 nucleotides are TGTGCCAGCAGTCCGTTCCGGGACAGGGGTTTGAATGAGCAGTTCTTC. Amino acid sequence: CASSPFRDRGLNEQFF.

This clonotype has more than one count but fewer than ten. CDR3 nucleotide sequence: TGTGCCAGCAGCTTGTATGTGACTACCTTTAAAGCTTATGAGCAGTTCTTC. It encodes CASSLYVTTFKAYEQFF. The chain recombines TRBV5-8 with TRBJ2-1; the D gene is possibly TRBD2 (5 bases). CDR3 size: 17 residues. Trimming took 1 base from V and 8 from J, leaving 22 bases between them. The germline V gene has CDR1 SGHTS and CDR2 YDEGEE. The full variable domain, rest sourced from reference TRBV5-8 and TRBJ2-1, is EAGVTQSPTHLIKTRGQQATLRCSPISGHTSVYWYQQALGLGLQFLLWYDEGEERNRGNFPPRFSGRQFPNYSSELNVNALELEDSALYLCASSLYVTTFKAYEQFFGPGTRLTVL.

This clonotype was seen at least ten times. The J gene is TRBJ2-7, the V gene TRBV27, with D perhaps TRBD2 (5 bases). V dropped 6 bases and J dropped 2 bases, with 17 bases sitting between them. The CDR3 runs 15 residues. The germline CDR1 and CDR2 sequences are MNHEY and SMNVEV (reference sequence). The CDR3 DNA follows: TGTGCCAGCAGATCTTTGGGAGCAGGAGCCTACGAGCAGTACTTC. This sequence encodes CASRSLGAGAYEQYF.

Note on this clonotype: A much larger clone differs by one base, so this may be a read error. The chain is built from TRBV11-2 and TRBJ2-1; the match to TRBD2 covers 13 bases. The CDR3 extends over 16 amino acids. Per the germline V gene, CDR1 is SGHAT and CDR2 is FQNNGV. J was trimmed by 6 bases and V by 5 bases; bases with no gene match: 7. The CDR3 loop is CASSRPGLAGANEQFF. CDR3 nucleotides: TGTGCCAGCAGCCGACCTGGACTAGCGGGAGCCAATGAGCAGTTCTTC. The full variable domain, in which reference TRBV11-2 and TRBJ2-1 provide the parts outside the CDR3, is EAGVAQSPRYKIIEKRQSVAFWCNPISGHATLYWYQQILGQGPKLLIQFQNNGVVDDSQLPKDRFSAERLKGVDSTLKIQPAKLEDSAVYLCASSRPGLAGANEQFFGPGTRLTVL.

The chain couples TRBV19 to TRBJ2-7; D call uncertain. This CDR3 has 13 amino acids. The V gene lost 5 bases and the J gene lost 1 base, with 9 bases spanning the gap. Per the germline V gene, CDR1 is LNHDA and CDR2 is SQIVND (reference sequence). The CDR3: CASSYKDSYEQYF. CDR3 nucleotide sequence: TGTGCCAGTAGTTACAAGGATTCCTACGAGCAGTACTTC.

This clonotype was found many times. This sequence joins TRBV28 and TRBJ1-2; tentatively, D is TRBD1 (5 bases). Germline assignment: CDR1 MDHEN and CDR2 SYDVKM. The CDR3 is made up of 14 amino acids. V dropped 6 bases and J dropped 4 bases, with 15 bases sitting between them. Here the CDR3 reads CASSPFSGIYGYTF. The CDR3 nucleotides read TGTGCCAGCAGCCCCTTCTCAGGGATCTATGGCTACACCTTC.

Many counts were recorded for this clonotype. The rearrangement joins TRBV13 to TRBJ2-1; tentatively, D is TRBD1 (6 bases). Germline CDR1 PRHDT, CDR2 FYEKMQ (reference sequence). This CDR3 contains 14 residues. Trimming took off 4 bases at V and 7 bases at J, with 14 bases between the two ends. CDR3 region: CASSSSQGRNEQFF. The CDR3, as DNA: TGTGCCAGCAGCTCCTCACAGGGTAGGAATGAGCAGTTCTTC.

The chain uses TRBV20-1 and TRBJ2-7, with 7 bases that match TRBD2. Trimming cost V 6 bases and J 6 bases; bases outside gene matches: 20. The CDR3 is made up of 16 amino acids. The germline CDR1 and CDR2 sequences are DFQATT and SNEGSKA (reference sequence). CDR3 region: CSAQIRVGGRISEQYF. The CDR3 DNA reads as TGCAGTGCCCAAATCCGGGTAGGCGGGAGAATAAGCGAGCAGTACTTC.

This clonotype was seen only a few times. The V gene is TRBV20-1, the J gene TRBJ2-7; the D call may be TRBD1 or TRBD2 (6 bases each). Germline V gives CDR1 DFQATT, CDR2 SNEGSKA (reference sequence). The CDR3 consists of 11 residues. V was clipped by 4 bases and J by 6 bases, with 10 bases between them. The CDR3 DNA follows: TGCAGTGCTACACAGGGAGGCGAGCAGTACTTC. Translated: CSATQGGEQYF.

There are a few counts of this clonotype. V and J are TRBV11-2 and TRBJ2-7, with D unresolved. V lost 4 bases and J 4 bases, leaving 11 bases between the germline ends. The germline gives CDR1 SGHAT, CDR2 FQNNGV. There are 13 residues in the CDR3. The CDR3 sequence is CASSSERLYEQYF. For the CDR3, the DNA is TGTGCCAGCAGCTCAGAAAGGCTGTACGAGCAGTACTTC. Combining the CDR3 with reference TRBV11-2 and TRBJ2-7 gives the whole variable domain EAGVAQSPRYKIIEKRQSVAFWCNPISGHATLYWYQQILGQGPKLLIQFQNNGVVDDSQLPKDRFSAERLKGVDSTLKIQPAKLEDSAVYLCASSSERLYEQYFGPGTRLTVT.

The V and J genes are TRBV24-1 and TRBJ1-1, with D uncertain. Trimming stripped 10 bases from V and 7 bases from J, with 18 bases between. Per the germline V gene, CDR1 is KGHDR and CDR2 is SFDVKD. CDR3 size: 13 residues. The CDR3 here is CATTGTGMDEAFF. CDR3 nucleotides: TGTGCCACGACTGGCACGGGGATGGATGAAGCTTTCTTT.

This clonotype was seen at least ten times. The V and J genes are TRBV2 and TRBJ2-7; 12 bases map to TRBD2. The CDR3 contains 16 residues. Germline CDR1 reads SNHLY; CDR2 reads FYNNEI. Germline trimming cut 7 bases from V and 4 bases from J; bases unmatched to any gene: 11. The CDR3 spells CASKRETGLAGYEQYF. Written as DNA, the CDR3 is TGTGCCAGCAAGAGAGAGACCGGACTAGCGGGATACGAGCAGTACTTC. Based on the CDR3 plus reference TRBV2 and TRBJ2-7, the full variable domain is EPEVTQTPSHQVTQMGQEVILRCVPISNHLYFYWYRQILGQKVEFLVSFYNNEISEKSEIFDDQFSVERPDGSNFTLKIRSTKLEDSAMYFCASKRETGLAGYEQYFGPGTRLTVT.

The sample holds many counts of this clonotype. The rearrangement links TRBV27 to TRBJ1-1; D gene unclear. The CDR3 runs 19 residues. Germline V gene sequence: CDR1 MNHEY, CDR2 SMNVEV (reference sequence). The germline V and J ends were trimmed by 5 bases and 0 bases, with 25 bases remaining between them. Here the CDR3 reads CASSPRNYKKYTMNTEAFF. The CDR3 DNA reads as TGTGCCAGCAGTCCCCGAAACTATAAGAAGTATACCATGAACACTGAAGCTTTCTTT.

The chain has TRBV28 and TRBJ2-7; D gene unclear. From germline, CDR1 is MDHEN and CDR2 SYDVKM. The CDR3 is 13 amino acids. The V end lost 4 bases, the J end lost 4 bases, and 11 bases lay between the germline ends. In DNA form, the CDR3 reads TGTGCCAGCAGTTCTCCTCTAGAATACGAGCAGTACGTC. Its translation: CASSSPLEYEQYV.

The chain couples TRBV7-3 to TRBJ2-6, with D uncertain. V lost 6 bases to trimming and J lost 0 bases, with 6 bases between them. The length of the CDR3 is 14 residues. Germline V gene lookup returns CDR1 SGHTA and CDR2 FQGTGA. DNA for the CDR3: TGTGCCAGCAGAGGGTACTCTGGGGCCAACGTCCTGACTTTC. Protein: CASRGYSGANVLTF. Supplemented by reference TRBV7-3 and TRBJ2-6, the full variable domain reads GAGVSQTPSNKVTEKGKYVELRCDPISGHTALYWYRQSLGQGPEFLIYFQGTGAADDSGLPNDRFFAVRPEGSVSTLKIQRTERGDSAVYLCASRGYSGANVLTFGAGSRLTVL.

This clonotype came up many times. The chain has TRBV27 and TRBJ1-5; weak D call: TRBD1 (6 bases). From germline, CDR1 is MNHEY and CDR2 SMNVEV (reference sequence). The V and J ends lost 6 bases and 6 bases respectively, with 24 bases between them. CDR3 length: 17 residues. The CDR3 nucleotides read TGTGCCAGCAGGGACCTCGGTTTGGGGGGCGCTCTTCAGCCCCAGCATTTT. Translated: CASRDLGLGGALQPQHF.

This chain uses TRBV3-1 with TRBJ2-7; 7 nucleotides line up with TRBD1. V gave up 4 bases and J gave up 1 base; unmatched junction bases: 10. Per germline, CDR1 LGHDT and CDR2 YNNKEL (reference sequence). There are 16 residues in the CDR3. CDR3 residues: CASSLKSHRGSYEQYF. The CDR3 bases are TGTGCCAGCAGCCTCAAGAGCCACAGGGGTTCCTACGAGCAGTACTTC.